This TCR beta chain appears in the sequencing data of a study of shared T cell receptors in the human thymus. Sequencing was performed with immunoSEQ multiplex PCR; in TCRdb, only in-frame clones are kept and a portion is missing. The sample shows hundreds of thousands of clones, around 78% of them seen only once. This sample was shared with a second study, whose subject was human thymus T cells. That report notes: Related research reported highly overlapping thymic repertoires among unrelated individuals.

This TCR derives from a boy under two years old with a congenital heart defect. Sample: thymocytes.

CDR3 sequence (DNA): TGTGCCTGGAGTATGAGGAACACCGGGGAGCTGTTTTTT. Translated, it gives CAWSMRNTGELFF. This chain uses TRBV30 with TRBJ2-2; the D is unclear. Germline CDR1 GTSNPN, CDR2 SVGIG (reference sequence). V lost 2 bases, J lost 1 base, and 5 bases lay in between. The CDR3 runs to 13 residues.